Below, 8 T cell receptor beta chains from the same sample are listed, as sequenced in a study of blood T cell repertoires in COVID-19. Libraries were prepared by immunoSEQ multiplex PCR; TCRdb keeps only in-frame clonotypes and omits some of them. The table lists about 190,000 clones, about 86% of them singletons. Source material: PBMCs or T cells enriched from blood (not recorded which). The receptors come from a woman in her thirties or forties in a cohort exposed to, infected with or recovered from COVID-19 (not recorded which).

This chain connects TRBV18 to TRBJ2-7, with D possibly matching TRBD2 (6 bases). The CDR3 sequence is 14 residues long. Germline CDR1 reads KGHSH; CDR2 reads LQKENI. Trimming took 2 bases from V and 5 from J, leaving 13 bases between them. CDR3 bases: TGTGCCAGCTCACCAATGGAGGGAATCGACGAGCAGTACTTC. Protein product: CASSPMEGIDEQYF.

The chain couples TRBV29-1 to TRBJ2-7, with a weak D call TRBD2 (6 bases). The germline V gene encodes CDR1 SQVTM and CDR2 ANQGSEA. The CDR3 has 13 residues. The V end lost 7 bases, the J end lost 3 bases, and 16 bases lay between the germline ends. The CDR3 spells CSARGGRNYEQYF. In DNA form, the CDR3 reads TGCAGCGCTCGCGGAGGGAGAAACTACGAGCAGTACTTC.

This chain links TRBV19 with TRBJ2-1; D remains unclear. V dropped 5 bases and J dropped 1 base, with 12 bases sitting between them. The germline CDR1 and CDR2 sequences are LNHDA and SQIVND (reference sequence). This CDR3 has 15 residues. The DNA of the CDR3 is TGTGCCAGTAGTGGCCCAAGCGAATCCTACAATGAGCAGTTCTTC. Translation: CASSGPSESYNEQFF.

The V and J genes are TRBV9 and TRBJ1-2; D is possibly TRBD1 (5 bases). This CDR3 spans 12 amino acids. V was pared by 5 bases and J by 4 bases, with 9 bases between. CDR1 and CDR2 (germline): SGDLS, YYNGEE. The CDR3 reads CASSATGYGYTF. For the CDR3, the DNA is TGTGCCAGCAGTGCCACAGGCTATGGCTACACCTTC. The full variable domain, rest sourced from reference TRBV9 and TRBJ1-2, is DSGVTQTPKHLITATGQRVTLRCSPRSGDLSVYWYQQSLDQGLQFLIQYYNGEERAKGNILERFSAQQFPDLHSELNLSSLELGDSALYFCASSATGYGYTFGSGTRLTVV.

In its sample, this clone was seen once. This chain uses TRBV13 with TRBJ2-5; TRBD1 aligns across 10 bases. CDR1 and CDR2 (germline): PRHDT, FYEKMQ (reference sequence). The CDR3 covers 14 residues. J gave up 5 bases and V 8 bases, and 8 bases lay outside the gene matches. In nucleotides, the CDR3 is TGTGCCAGCGCCGACAGGGGGCAGGGTGAGACCCAGTACTTC. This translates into CASADRGQGETQYF. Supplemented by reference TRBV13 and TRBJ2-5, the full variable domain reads AAGVIQSPRHLIKEKRETATLKCYPIPRHDTVYWYQQGPGQDPQFLISFYEKMQSDKGSIPDRFSAQQFSDYHSELNMSSLELGDSALYFCASADRGQGETQYFGPGTRLLVL.

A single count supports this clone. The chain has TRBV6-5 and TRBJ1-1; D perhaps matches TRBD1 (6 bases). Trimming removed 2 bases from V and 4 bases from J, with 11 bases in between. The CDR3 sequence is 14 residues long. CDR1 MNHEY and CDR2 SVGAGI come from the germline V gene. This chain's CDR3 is CASSYPGGLTEAFF. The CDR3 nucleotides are TGTGCCAGCAGTTACCCCGGGGGGCTCACTGAAGCTTTCTTT.

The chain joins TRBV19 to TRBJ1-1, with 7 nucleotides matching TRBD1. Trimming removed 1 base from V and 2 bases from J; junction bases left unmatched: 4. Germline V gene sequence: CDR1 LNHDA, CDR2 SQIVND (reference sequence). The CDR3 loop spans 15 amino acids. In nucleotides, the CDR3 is TGTGCCAGTAGTATAGCCCGGACAGGAAACACTGAAGCTTTCTTT. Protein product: CASSIARTGNTEAFF.

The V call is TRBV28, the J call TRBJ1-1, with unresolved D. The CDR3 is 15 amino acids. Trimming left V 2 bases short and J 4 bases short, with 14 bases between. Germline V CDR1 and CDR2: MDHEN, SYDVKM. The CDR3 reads CASSLPLGSGTEAFF. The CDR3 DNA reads TGTGCCAGCAGTTTACCCCTCGGGAGTGGCACTGAAGCTTTCTTT.